Each of the 2 T cell receptor beta chains below was sequenced from the same sample in a study of Ad26.COV2.S vaccination and SARS-CoV-2 variants. The table came from immunoSEQ multiplex PCR; TCRdb's copy has only in-frame clones and leaves some out. Of 150,000 to 200,000 clones detected, 70% to 90% appear once; the ten largest clones hold 5.5% to 6%. The starting material was peripheral blood, obtained after recovery from COVID-19. All receptors derive from a human donor who had recovered from COVID-19.

The DNA of the CDR3 is TGTGCCACCAGCTCCCGTAGCACAGATACGCAGTATTTT. It is translated as CATSSRSTDTQYF. The chain carries TRBV15 and TRBJ2-3; D gene ambiguous. This CDR3 region has 13 residues. Per germline, CDR1 LNHNV and CDR2 YYDKDF (reference sequence). The V gene lost 5 bases and the J gene lost 0 bases, with 6 bases spanning the gap.

The CDR3 DNA reads TGTGCCAGTAGTAGGGACAGGGCGGTAACAGATACGCAGTATTTT. Protein sequence: CASSRDRAVTDTQYF. The rearrangement joins TRBV19 to TRBJ2-3, with 9 bases identical to TRBD1. CDR3 length: 15 amino acids. The V gene end was trimmed by 4 bases and the J gene end by 3 bases; junction bases not matched to a gene: 5. Looked up from germline, CDR1 is LNHDA and CDR2 is SQIVND (reference sequence).